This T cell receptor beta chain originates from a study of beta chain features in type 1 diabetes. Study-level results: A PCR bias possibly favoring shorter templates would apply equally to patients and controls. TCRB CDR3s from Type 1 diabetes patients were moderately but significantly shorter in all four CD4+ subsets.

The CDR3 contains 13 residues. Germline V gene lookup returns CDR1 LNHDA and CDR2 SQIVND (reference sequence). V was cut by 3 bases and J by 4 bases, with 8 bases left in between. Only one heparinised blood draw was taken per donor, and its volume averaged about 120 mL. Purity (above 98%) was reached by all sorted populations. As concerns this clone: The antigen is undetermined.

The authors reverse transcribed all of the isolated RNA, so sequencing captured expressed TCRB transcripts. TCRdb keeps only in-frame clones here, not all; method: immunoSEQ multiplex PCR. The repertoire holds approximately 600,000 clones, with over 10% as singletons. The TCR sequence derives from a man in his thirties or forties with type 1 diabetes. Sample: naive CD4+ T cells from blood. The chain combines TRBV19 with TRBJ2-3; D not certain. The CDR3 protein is CASSIPTADTQYF. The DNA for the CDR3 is TGTGCCAGTAGTATTCCGACCGCAGATACGCAGTATTTT.